These 25 T cell receptor beta chains were sequenced from one sample in a study of T-cell reconstitution after alpha-beta-depleted transplantation in children. Preparing the TCRbeta library involved the use of unique molecular identifiers. TCRdb recomputed calls from the PCR reads with MiXCR, one row per CDR3 protein. The table lists a few hundred thousand distinct CDR3 sequences, 10% of them singletons. The sequences come from PBMCs from the stem cell graft donor, collected from the stem cell graft. Source of these receptors: a human donor who donated a stem cell graft to a child with acute lymphoblastic leukemia.

This clonotype showed up just a few times. The chain carries TRBV27 and TRBJ2-6; D possibly corresponds to TRBD2 (5 bases). The CDR3 has 17 residues. Looked up from germline, CDR1 is MNHEY and CDR2 is SMNVEV (reference sequence). V shed 2 bases and J shed 2 bases, with 13 bases lying between them. The chain's CDR3 is CASSLPWAGAGANVLTF. The CDR3 DNA sequence: TGTGCCAGCAGTTTACCCTGGGCCGGGGCTGGGGCCAACGTCCTGACTTTC.

This clonotype was seen ten or more times. V and J are TRBV20-1 and TRBJ2-7; possible D gene TRBD2, 5 bases. The CDR3 has 11 residues. Germline CDR1 and CDR2: DFQATT and SNEGSKA (reference sequence). The V and J ends lost 7 bases and 4 bases respectively, with 11 bases between them. This CDR3 is CSVSSRYEQYF. The DNA for the CDR3 is TGCAGTGTGTCTAGCCGGTACGAGCAGTACTTC.

The CDR3 spells CSARDFSGLPEKLFF. The DNA of the CDR3 is TGCAGTGCTAGAGATTTCTCGGGACTCCCAGAAAAACTGTTTTTT. The chain couples TRBV20-1 to TRBJ1-4; D perhaps matches TRBD1 (5 bases). Looked up from germline, CDR1 is DFQATT and CDR2 is SNEGSKA (reference sequence). Trimming pared 0 bases from V and 8 bases from J, leaving 16 bases between. This CDR3 has 15 residues.

There are a few counts of this clonotype. The chain links TRBV5-1 to TRBJ1-4, with D perhaps TRBD1 (6 bases). The germline V and J ends were trimmed by 1 base and 5 bases, with 12 bases remaining between them. This CDR3 contains 15 residues. Per germline, CDR1 SGHRS and CDR2 YFSETQ. In DNA form, the CDR3 reads TGCGCCAGCAGCTTGAGGCGGGGGCTAAATGAAAAACTGTTTTTT. It specifies CASSLRRGLNEKLFF.

This clonotype has a count of ten or more. The rearrangement joins TRBV27 to TRBJ2-6; TRBD2 matches at 9 bases. With 7 bases clipped from V and 4 bases from J, the junction kept 5 bases outside the gene matches. Per germline, CDR1 MNHEY and CDR2 SMNVEV (reference sequence). The CDR3 covers 15 residues. CDR3 DNA sequence: TGTGCCAGCACCGTTAGCGGGAGAGGGGCCAACGTCCTGACTTTC. Translating it yields CASTVSGRGANVLTF.

The V call is TRBV5-4, the J call TRBJ2-5; TRBD1 aligns across 7 bases. Germline V gene sequence: CDR1 SGHNT, CDR2 YYREEE (reference sequence). The CDR3 length is 15 residues. The V and J ends lost 2 bases and 5 bases, in that order; junction bases with no gene match: 9. CDR3 bases: TGTGCCAGCAGCTTACCCGGACAGGCCCAGGAGACCCAGTACTTC. Its translation is CASSLPGQAQETQYF.

V and J are TRBV12-3 or TRBV12-4 and TRBJ2-7; TRBD1 aligns across 7 bases. The CDR3 is made up of 14 amino acids. V lost 3 bases, J lost 6 bases, and 8 bases stayed unmatched. The CDR3 here is CASSFWGQLPEQYF. CDR3 DNA: TGTGCCAGCAGTTTTTGGGGACAGTTACCCGAGCAGTACTTC.

CDR3 region: CAISEASLRGNQPQHF. The CDR3 DNA reads TGTGCCATCAGTGAGGCCTCCTTGAGGGGCAATCAGCCCCAGCATTTT. The gene calls are TRBV10-3 and TRBJ1-5; D not certain. V lost 2 bases and J lost 2, with 13 bases in between. The CDR3 is made up of 16 amino acids. Germline CDR1 reads ENHRY; CDR2 reads SYGVKD.

This clonotype was seen ten or more times. J is TRBJ2-3 and V is TRBV5-1, with 10 nucleotides matching TRBD1. J lost 4 bases, V lost 5 bases, and 7 bases had no gene match. Germline V gene lookup returns CDR1 SGHRS and CDR2 YFSETQ. The CDR3 is 15 residues long. CDR3 in DNA: TGCGCCAGCAGTGATGGACAGGGGGTCGCAGATACGCAGTATTTT. Its protein product is CASSDGQGVADTQYF.

This clonotype has a handful of counts. V usage is TRBV7-2 and J usage is TRBJ2-1; TRBD2 matches at 7 bases. V dropped 3 bases and J dropped 7; count of bases not matched to a gene: 3. The CDR3 totals 13 residues. Germline CDR1 reads SGHTA; CDR2 reads FQGNSA. This chain's CDR3 is CASSFGLGNEQFF. The CDR3 region has the DNA TGTGCCAGCAGCTTTGGACTAGGGAATGAGCAGTTCTTC.

V gene TRBV10-3 combines with J gene TRBJ2-1; D may be TRBD2 (6 bases). Between the trimmed V and J ends, which lost 0 bases and 6 bases, there was a span of 9 bases. The V gene's germline CDR1 is ENHRY and CDR2 SYGVKD. The CDR3 loop spans 14 amino acids. The CDR3 sequence: CAISESLAINEQFF. The CDR3 DNA reads TGTGCCATCAGTGAGTCGCTAGCGATCAATGAGCAGTTCTTC.

V is TRBV21-1 and J is TRBJ2-7. TRBV21-1 represents a pseudogene. This CDR3 comprises 15 residues. For the CDR3, the DNA is TGTGCCAGCGTTCCGTCCAGCGAGCGTACCTACGAGCAGTACTTC. This encodes CASVPSSERTYEQYF.

The V gene is TRBV27, the J gene TRBJ2-3, with 7 bases that match TRBD1. There are 14 residues in the CDR3. Germline CDR1 reads MNHEY; CDR2 reads SMNVEV (reference sequence). The V gene end was trimmed by 6 bases and the J gene end by 2 bases; junction bases not matched to a gene: 5. The CDR3 reads CASRRQGPTDTQYF. Written as DNA, the CDR3 is TGTGCCAGCAGAAGACAGGGACCCACAGATACGCAGTATTTT.

This clonotype showed up just once. V is TRBV4-3 and J is TRBJ1-3; 8 bases agree with TRBD1. CDR1 and CDR2 from the germline V gene are LGHNA and YSLEER. The trim removed 2 bases at V and 0 bases at J, leaving 3 bases unmatched. This CDR3 is 16 amino acids long. This CDR3 reads CASSQRTGSSGNTIYF. The CDR3 DNA sequence: TGCGCCAGCAGCCAAAGGACAGGGAGCTCTGGAAACACCATATATTTT.

The rearrangement links TRBV5-1 to TRBJ2-7, with no clear D. The V gene's germline CDR1 is SGHRS and CDR2 YFSETQ. This CDR3 contains 14 residues. Trimming pared 4 bases from V and 3 bases from J, leaving 14 bases between. CDR3 residues: CASSRNTPVYEQYF. For the CDR3, the DNA is TGCGCCAGCAGCCGAAATACACCGGTCTACGAGCAGTACTTC.

Many counts were recorded for this clonotype. The chain is built from TRBV28 and TRBJ2-3; 10 bases agree with TRBD2. V was pared by 5 bases and J by 0 bases, with 8 bases of the junction left unmatched. Germline V CDR1 and CDR2: MDHEN, SYDVKM. This CDR3 contains 17 residues. DNA for the CDR3: TGTGCCAGCAGTCCCGGGACTAGCGCCCCTAGCACAGATACGCAGTATTTT. The encoded protein is CASSPGTSAPSTDTQYF.

This clonotype was picked up a small number of times. The chain has TRBV7-9 and TRBJ2-1, with TRBD2 matching over 8 bases. Germline V lookup: CDR1 SEHNR, CDR2 FQNEAQ (reference sequence). Trimming at V came to 5 bases and at J to 6 bases, leaving 9 bases not matched to a gene. The CDR3 is made up of 15 amino acids. The CDR3 loop reads CASSHLRTSPNEQFF. Written as DNA, the CDR3 is TGTGCCAGCAGCCATTTGCGGACTAGCCCCAATGAGCAGTTCTTC.

This clonotype was recorded many times. This chain connects TRBV7-2 to TRBJ1-6; no reliable D call. The germline V gene has CDR1 SGHTA and CDR2 FQGNSA. Trimming took 5 bases from V and 6 from J, leaving 8 bases between them. This CDR3 contains 13 residues. The CDR3 region is CASSLPVNSPLHF. CDR3 in DNA: TGTGCCAGCAGCCTACCGGTTAATTCACCCCTCCACTTT.

This clonotype came up a few times. CDR3 in DNA: TGTGCCAGCAGCCATCAGGGTGGGAGCTACGAGCAGTACTTC. This sequence encodes CASSHQGGSYEQYF. This chain joins TRBV7-2 and TRBJ2-7; D could derive from TRBD1 or TRBD2 (5 bases each). V lost 5 bases and J 3 bases, leaving 14 bases between the germline ends. Germline values: CDR1 SGHTA, CDR2 FQGNSA. This CDR3 is 14 amino acids long.

The rearrangement links TRBV20-1 to TRBJ2-7, with 9 bases identical to TRBD2. CDR3 length: 14 amino acids. CDR1 is DFQATT and CDR2 is SNEGSKA in the germline V gene (reference sequence). V gave up 3 bases and J gave up 3 bases; unmatched junction bases: 6. CDR3 DNA sequence: TGCAGTGCTAGGATTAGCGGGAGTCGCTACGAGCAGTACTTC. It codes for CSARISGSRYEQYF.

This clonotype turned up a few times. The chain couples TRBV5-1 to TRBJ2-1; D not resolved. Germline-derived CDR1 and CDR2 are SGHRS and YFSETQ. Trimming cost V 0 bases and J 6 bases, with 4 bases left between them. This CDR3 has 12 amino acids. The CDR3 sequence: CASSLGPNEQFF. As DNA, the CDR3 is TGCGCCAGCAGCTTGGGTCCCAATGAGCAGTTCTTC.

A few counts support this clonotype. The rearrangement joins TRBV6-4 to TRBJ2-2; D uncertain. V lost 3 bases and J lost 4, with 6 bases in between. Germline CDR1 and CDR2: MRHNA and SNTAGT. This CDR3 is 13 amino acids long. In DNA form, the CDR3 reads TGTGCCAGCAGTGAATCCCTCACCGGGGAGCTGTTTTTT. Residues: CASSESLTGELFF.

This clonotype was counted many times. As DNA, the CDR3 is TGCGCCAGCAGCTTGGGGGCTAGCGGGAGGAGCTCCTACGAGCAGTACTTC. As protein: CASSLGASGRSSYEQYF. This chain joins TRBV5-1 and TRBJ2-7, with TRBD2 matching 11 bases. The CDR3 runs 17 residues. The J segment lost 0 bases and the V segment lost 0 bases, leaving 5 bases of the junction unmatched. The germline CDR1 and CDR2 sequences are SGHRS and YFSETQ.

The CDR3 protein is CASSHRDSPFAGELFF. CDR3 DNA sequence: TGTGCCAGCAGCCACCGGGACTCCCCCTTCGCAGGGGAGCTGTTTTTT. The chain links TRBV3-1 to TRBJ2-2; TRBD2 is a possible D gene (6 bases). CDR3 length: 16 residues. Trimming took 3 bases from V and 8 from J, leaving 19 bases between them. Germline V gene sequence: CDR1 LGHDT, CDR2 YNNKEL (reference sequence).

This chain uses TRBV7-9 with TRBJ2-1; 9 bases fit TRBD2. V trimming: 4 bases; J trimming: 7 bases; junction bases outside the gene matches: 11. The CDR3 sequence is 16 residues long. Germline CDR1 is SEHNR and CDR2 is FQNEAQ (reference sequence). DNA of the CDR3: TGTGCCAGCAGCTCGTGGTTAGCGGGAGTAGGGAATGAGCAGTTCTTC. Its translation: CASSSWLAGVGNEQFF.